Listed here are 19 T cell receptor beta chains from one sample, sequenced in a study of long-term antiretroviral therapy in people with HIV. Runs used v3.0 of the immunoSEQ assay and were done at survey level. TCRdb keeps only in-frame clones here, not all; method: immunoSEQ multiplex PCR. The data hold about 24,000 clones, with approximately 81% observed a single time. This specimen was unsorted PBMCs, taken at the start of antiretroviral therapy, before treatment. The receptors derive from a young woman with HIV.

The chain uses TRBV7-3 and TRBJ2-1, with a tentative D call TRBD2 (7 bases). Trimming cost V 4 bases and J 5 bases, with 15 bases left between them. Germline lookup yields CDR1 SGHTA and CDR2 FQGTGA. The CDR3 is 15 amino acids. CDR3 sequence: CASSSGASGDNEQFF. The CDR3 DNA follows: TGTGCCAGCAGCTCAGGGGCTAGCGGAGACAATGAGCAGTTCTTC.

The rearrangement links TRBV27 to TRBJ1-1; unclear D gene. CDR3 size: 14 residues. V was cut by 6 bases and J by 5 bases, with 16 bases left in between. The germline V gene encodes CDR1 MNHEY and CDR2 SMNVEV (reference sequence). Written as DNA, the CDR3 is TGTGCCAGCAGCCAATTGGCAGGTAATACTGAAGCTTTCTTT. As protein: CASSQLAGNTEAFF.

This clone was recorded only once. V gene TRBV6-5 combines with J gene TRBJ1-1; D is possibly TRBD1 (5 bases). Germline values: CDR1 MNHEY, CDR2 SVGAGI. The CDR3 contains 14 residues. V lost 2 bases and J lost 1, with 8 bases in between. DNA of the CDR3: TGTGCCAGCAGTTACACCGGGACGAACACTGAAGCTTTCTTT. This translates into CASSYTGTNTEAFF.

V gene TRBV7-9 combines with J gene TRBJ2-2; 10 nucleotides agree with TRBD1. Germline CDR1 is SEHNR and CDR2 is FQNEAQ (reference sequence). The CDR3 length is 15 residues. Losses at the gene ends were 4 bases for V and 3 bases for J; bases not matched to a gene: 2. Here the CDR3 DNA reads TGTGCCAGCAGCTCCGGGACAGGGGACACCGGGGAGCTGTTTTTT. It codes for CASSSGTGDTGELFF.

V gene TRBV15 combines with J gene TRBJ2-2; D remains unclear. Trimming stripped 3 bases from V and 7 bases from J, with 6 bases between. The CDR3 length is 12 residues. The germline gives CDR1 LNHNV, CDR2 YYDKDF (reference sequence). The CDR3: CATSSYHGELFF. CDR3 sequence (DNA): TGTGCCACCAGCAGCTACCACGGGGAGCTGTTTTTT.

The chain employs TRBV2 and TRBJ1-1; D remains ambiguous. The germline V gene encodes CDR1 SNHLY and CDR2 FYNNEI. V shed 3 bases and J shed 3 bases, with 11 bases lying between them. The CDR3 contains 14 residues. The CDR3 DNA reads as TGTGCCAGCAGTGAGGGAGGGAGATACACTGAAGCTTTCTTT. Translated: CASSEGGRYTEAFF.

The genes are TRBV7-9 and TRBJ2-3, with D hard to call. Germline V lookup: CDR1 SEHNR, CDR2 FQNEAQ (reference sequence). Trimming took 8 bases from V and 4 from J, leaving 13 bases between them. This CDR3 region has 13 residues. CDR3: CASRLGRADTQYF. In nucleotides, the CDR3 is TGTGCCAGCCGTCTCGGAAGGGCAGATACGCAGTATTTT.

J is TRBJ1-4 and V is TRBV6-6, with D maybe TRBD1 (5 bases). Germline-derived CDR1 and CDR2 are MNHNY and SVGAGI (reference sequence). The CDR3 length is 16 residues. Deletions cut 0 bases from V and 3 bases from J, with 11 bases between. The CDR3 region is CASSYSIGGANEKLFF. The DNA of the CDR3 is TGTGCCAGCAGTTACTCGATCGGGGGAGCTAATGAAAAACTGTTTTTT.

The rearrangement uses TRBV7-9 and TRBJ1-4; 8 bases are shared with TRBD1. Germline-derived CDR1 and CDR2 are SEHNR and FQNEAQ (reference sequence). This CDR3 spans 15 amino acids. J lost 8 bases, V lost 7 bases, and 12 bases had no gene match. CDR3 sequence: CASTPSGDRGEKLFF. The CDR3 coding sequence is TGTGCCAGCACCCCCAGCGGCGACAGGGGCGAAAAACTGTTTTTT.

This clone was observed a few times. The sample contains more than one DNA sequence encoding this CDR3. This chain connects TRBV2 to TRBJ2-7; D uncertain. Per the germline V gene, CDR1 is SNHLY and CDR2 is FYNNEI. V lost 6 bases to trimming and J lost 3 bases, with 3 bases between them. CDR3 length: 10 amino acids. CDR3 residues: CASSDYEQYF. The CDR3 DNA reads TGTGCCAGCAGCGACTACGAGCAGTACTTC.

This chain links TRBV27 with TRBJ1-2; D remains ambiguous. V was clipped by 2 bases and J by 2 bases, with 6 bases between them. CDR1 and CDR2 (germline): MNHEY, SMNVEV (reference sequence). The CDR3 contains 13 residues. The CDR3 DNA sequence: TGTGCCAGCAGTTTAATAGGGAACTATGGCTACACCTTC. This sequence encodes CASSLIGNYGYTF.

This sequence joins TRBV4-2 and TRBJ2-1, with a tentative D call TRBD2 (6 bases). This CDR3 region has 16 residues. Germline loops: CDR1 LGHNA, CDR2 YNFKEQ. V was clipped by 0 bases and J by 7 bases, with 16 bases between them. The CDR3 region has the DNA TGTGCCAGCAGCCAAGAAGGCAGGGTAGCGGTTAATGAGCAGTTCTTC. Protein: CASSQEGRVAVNEQFF.

The V call is TRBV18, the J call TRBJ1-1, with D unresolved. Trimming stripped 1 base from V and 8 bases from J, with 11 bases between. CDR3 size: 13 residues. Germline-derived CDR1 and CDR2 are KGHSH and LQKENI. CDR3 region: CASSPRPGPEAFF. CDR3 DNA: TGTGCCAGCTCACCACGGCCAGGACCCGAAGCTTTCTTT.

The rearrangement uses TRBV25-1 and TRBJ2-3; the D gene is possibly TRBD2 (5 bases). The CDR3 loop spans 14 amino acids. With 4 bases removed from V and 0 bases from J, the gap between germline ends came to 8 bases. In germline, CDR1 is MGHDK, CDR2 SYGVNS. The CDR3 DNA reads TGTGCCAGCAGTGGGAGGAGTAGCACAGATACGCAGTATTTT. It encodes CASSGRSSTDTQYF.

This clone has just a few counts. This rearrangement joins TRBV27 to TRBJ1-2; 8 bases fit TRBD1. The germline V gene encodes CDR1 MNHEY and CDR2 SMNVEV (reference sequence). V shed 5 bases and J 6 bases; nucleotides not matched to a gene: 2. The CDR3 covers 12 residues. In nucleotides, the CDR3 is TGTGCCAGCAGTACAGGGGGACATGGCTACACCTTC. It is translated as CASSTGGHGYTF.

The chain joins TRBV5-1 to TRBJ1-5; 12 nucleotides align to TRBD1. There are 16 residues in the CDR3. Germline V gene sequence: CDR1 SGHRS, CDR2 YFSETQ. V shed 0 bases and J 5 bases; nucleotides not matched to a gene: 3. CDR3 sequence (DNA): TGCGCCAGCAGCTTGGGGGACAGGGGGCCTTATCAGCCCCAGCATTTT. Translating it yields CASSLGDRGPYQPQHF.

The chain is built from TRBV19 and TRBJ2-4; D not certain. The CDR3 loop spans 13 amino acids. From germline, CDR1 is LNHDA and CDR2 SQIVND (reference sequence). The V end lost 7 bases, the J end lost 7 bases, and 14 bases lay between the germline ends. CDR3 region: CASTLGPPNIQYF. The CDR3 bases are TGTGCCAGTACCCTGGGCCCCCCGAACATTCAGTACTTC. Combining the CDR3 with reference TRBV19 and TRBJ2-4 gives the whole variable domain DGGITQSPKYLFRKEGQNVTLSCEQNLNHDAMYWYRQDPGQGLRLIYYSQIVNDFQKGDIAEGYSVSREKKESFPLTVTSAQKNPTAFYLCASTLGPPNIQYFGAGTRLSVL.

The chain is built from TRBV4-3 and TRBJ2-4, with D perhaps given as TRBD1 or TRBD2 (6 bases each). The germline V gene encodes CDR1 LGHNA and CDR2 YSLEER. This CDR3 region has 16 residues. Trimming shortened V by 1 base and J by 6 bases, and 16 bases separated the two germline ends. CDR3 protein: CASSQGGEGGRNIQYF. CDR3 DNA: TGCGCCAGCAGCCAAGGGGGGGAAGGGGGGAGAAACATTCAGTACTTC.

The rearrangement joins TRBV28 to TRBJ2-2, with D perhaps matching TRBD1 (6 bases). This CDR3 spans 16 amino acids. The ends were cut back, 2 bases at V and 0 bases at J, with 10 bases in the middle. Germline values: CDR1 MDHEN, CDR2 SYDVKM. The DNA of the CDR3 is TGTGCCAGCAGTTTAGTCGGACAGTCGAACACCGGGGAGCTGTTTTTT. Translating it yields CASSLVGQSNTGELFF.